The 3 T cell receptor beta chains in this list originate from one sample, sequenced in a study of response to subunit inactivated influenza vaccine. TCRdb fed the RT-PCR reads into MiXCR, producing one record per CDR3 protein. The top ten clones hold over 10% of a sample with over 450,000 distinct CDR3 sequences, under 15% of them seen once. The sequencing used PBMCs from blood, collected around seven weeks after vaccination. The receptors come from a man between 50 and 59 years old who received an inactivated influenza vaccine.

In this sample, this clonotype turned up a few times. This chain uses TRBV28 with TRBJ2-3; 7 positions match TRBD2. Germline V gene sequence: CDR1 MDHEN, CDR2 SYDVKM. V shed 5 bases and J 6 bases; nucleotides not matched to a gene: 11. The CDR3 is made up of 15 amino acids. CDR3 amino acids: CASSPWGGGGDTQYF. Here the CDR3 DNA reads TGTGCCAGCAGTCCCTGGGGGGGAGGTGGTGATACGCAGTATTTT.

This clonotype came up a few times. This chain uses TRBV7-2 with TRBJ2-3; D is ambiguous. The V end was cut by 2 bases, the J end by 0 bases, with 15 bases between. The CDR3 sequence is 17 residues long. Germline V gives CDR1 SGHTA, CDR2 FQGNSA. The CDR3 nucleotides are TGTGCCAGCAGCTTAATAGGGTCATACCCAAGCACAGATACGCAGTATTTT. Translated: CASSLIGSYPSTDTQYF.

This clonotype has a handful of counts. V gene TRBV24-1 combines with J gene TRBJ2-1; the D gene is possibly TRBD2 (5 bases). This CDR3 spans 16 amino acids. Germline CDR1 is KGHDR and CDR2 is SFDVKD. The V end lost 4 bases, the J end lost 2 bases, and 14 bases lay between the germline ends. The CDR3 DNA is TGTGCCACCAGTGACCCCTCAGCGGCCCCCTACAATGAGCAGTTCTTC. Residues: CATSDPSAAPYNEQFF.